This T cell receptor beta chain was sequenced during a study of cytomegalovirus exposure and HLA in healthy donors. The study's findings and limits: The likely explanation for a cluster of highly shared sequence variants was sequencing artifact. V- and J-gene trimming in TCR beta was tied to a missense DCLRE1C variant by an analysis performed later.

Points on this clone: No antigen is known for it.

Regarding donors, all were healthy bone marrow donors. Germline-derived CDR1 and CDR2 are SGHTA and FQGNSA. Unmatched junction bases numbered 15, after V lost 5 bases and J lost 8 bases. The CDR3 runs to 16 residues. Researchers ran the PCR with 60 Vbeta and 13 Jbeta primers. The repertoire was sequenced with immunoSEQ multiplex PCR; TCRdb's copy has only in-frame clones and lacks some. The sample includes around 150,000 clones, around 81% of them seen just once. The sequencing input was PBMCs. V and J are TRBV7-2 and TRBJ1-1, with TRBD1 matching 9 bases. The clonotype comes from a man aged 35 to 55 in good health and CMV-seropositive. The CDR3 region is CASSPQPPGQGSEAFF. The DNA for the CDR3 is TGTGCCAGCAGCCCTCAACCCCCCGGACAGGGGTCGGAAGCTTTCTTT.